The 32 T cell receptor beta chains listed next were all sequenced from one sample in a study of technical replicates of blood from a handful of donors. Here immunoSEQ multiplex PCR was the method, and the copy in TCRdb shows in-frame clones only, minus some. Of about 89,000 clones in the sample, around 96% were seen once. The specimen was T cells isolated from PBMCs. These receptors were collected from a human donor in good health.

The chain is built from TRBV29-1 and TRBJ1-2; TRBD1 agrees at 8 bases. The CDR3 is made up of 17 amino acids. Looked up from germline, CDR1 is SQVTM and CDR2 is ANQGSEA. V lost 4 bases, J lost 5 bases, and 18 bases stayed unmatched. The DNA for the CDR3 is TGCAGCGTTGTTCCGGGTGCAAGCTTAGGGACAGGATATGGCTACACCTTC. It yields the protein CSVVPGASLGTGYGYTF.

CDR3 in DNA: TGTGCCAGCAGCTCCCCAATAGCGGGTAGCACAGATACGCAGTATTTT. Translating it yields CASSSPIAGSTDTQYF. The chain couples TRBV7-9 to TRBJ2-3; 7 bases align to TRBD2. The CDR3 spans 16 residues. The germline V gene encodes CDR1 SEHNR and CDR2 FQNEAQ (reference sequence). Trimming cost V 4 bases and J 0 bases; bases outside gene matches: 7.

The gene calls are TRBV25-1 and TRBJ1-3; 8 bases align to TRBD1. This CDR3 is 18 amino acids long. V was clipped by 4 bases and J by 4 bases; unmatched bases: 15. CDR1 is MGHDK, CDR2 SYGVNS, per germline. The CDR3 nucleotides read TGTGCCAGCAGTGGACACTCCCGGGACAGGCTTTTCGGAAACACCATATATTTT. Translation: CASSGHSRDRLFGNTIYF.

V is TRBV19 and J is TRBJ1-5; weak D call: TRBD1 (5 bases). The V and J ends lost 2 bases and 1 base respectively, with 9 bases between them. The CDR3 length is 15 residues. Germline CDR1 reads LNHDA; CDR2 reads SQIVND (reference sequence). CDR3 bases: TGTGCCAGTAGTATAAATAAGGGGAGCAATCAGCCCCAGCATTTT. Protein product: CASSINKGSNQPQHF.

The chain recombines TRBV4-1 with TRBJ2-1, with a possible D match to TRBD1 (5 bases). Trimming took off 0 bases at V and 15 bases at J, with 21 bases between the two ends. Germline assignment: CDR1 MGHRA and CDR2 YSYEKL. This CDR3 spans 15 amino acids. In nucleotides, the CDR3 is TGCGCCAGCAGCCAAGAAAGGCTGCAAGGGGAATTAGGGTTCTTC. It codes for CASSQERLQGELGFF.

The V call is TRBV15, the J call TRBJ2-7; TRBD2 matches at 7 bases. The germline V gene encodes CDR1 LNHNV and CDR2 YYDKDF (reference sequence). Germline trimming cut 6 bases from V and 1 base from J; bases unmatched to any gene: 6. This CDR3 contains 14 residues. In DNA form, the CDR3 reads TGTGCCACCAGTGGGGGGGGTTGGTCCTACGAGCAGTACTTC. Residues: CATSGGGWSYEQYF.

Only a few counts were recorded for this clone. This sequence joins TRBV28 and TRBJ2-7; 7 bases fit TRBD1. Germline V gene sequence: CDR1 MDHEN, CDR2 SYDVKM. The CDR3 extends over 16 amino acids. J lost 2 bases, V lost 3 bases, and 10 bases had no gene match. The CDR3 sequence: CASSFFPGQSTYEQYF. The DNA for the CDR3 is TGTGCCAGCAGTTTTTTTCCGGGACAGAGTACCTACGAGCAGTACTTC.

The chain joins TRBV6-1 to TRBJ2-5, with TRBD2 matching over 7 bases. V lost 2 bases and J lost 1; bases outside the gene matches: 4. The length of the CDR3 is 15 residues. CDR1 and CDR2 (germline): MNHNS, SASEGT. In DNA form, the CDR3 reads TGTGCCAGCAGTGAAATGGGGGGGGGCCAAGAGACCCAGTACTTC. This translates into CASSEMGGGQETQYF.

V gene TRBV30 combines with J gene TRBJ1-1, with D possibly being TRBD1 (5 bases). Germline V gives CDR1 GTSNPN, CDR2 SVGIG (reference sequence). This CDR3 spans 13 amino acids. The V end lost 0 bases, the J end lost 7 bases, and 12 bases lay between the germline ends. The CDR3 nucleotides read TGTGCCTGGAGTGTAAGGGACTGGGGTGAAGCTTTCTTT. Amino acid sequence: CAWSVRDWGEAFF.

V gene TRBV5-1 combines with J gene TRBJ2-4, with 11 bases fitting TRBD1. The CDR3 is made up of 13 amino acids. Losses at the gene ends were 4 bases for V and 16 bases for J; bases not matched to a gene: 10. In germline, CDR1 is SGHRS, CDR2 YFSETQ. The CDR3 DNA is TGCGCCAGCAGCCCAACCGGGACAGGGGGGCGCTACTTC. Protein: CASSPTGTGGRYF.

The genes are TRBV11-2 and TRBJ2-1, with TRBD2 matching 8 bases. The CDR3 spans 16 residues. In germline, CDR1 is SGHAT, CDR2 FQNNGV. V shed 2 bases, J shed 5 bases, and the junction held 8 bases outside the gene matches. CDR3 DNA sequence: TGTGCCAGCAGCTTAAGTGGACTAGCAAAGGACAATGAGCAGTTCTTC. Translating it yields CASSLSGLAKDNEQFF.

The rearrangement links TRBV6-6 to TRBJ2-5; D is perhaps TRBD2 (7 bases). Trimming stripped 6 bases from V and 5 bases from J, with 19 bases between. The V gene's germline CDR1 is MNHNY and CDR2 SVGAGI (reference sequence). This CDR3 contains 15 residues. The CDR3, as DNA: TGTGCCAGCAGAAACAGGGAGGGGTCCGTGGAGACCCAGTACTTC. Translation: CASRNREGSVETQYF.

The rearrangement uses TRBV5-1 and TRBJ1-1; weak D call: TRBD1 (6 bases). CDR3 length: 17 residues. Germline assignment: CDR1 SGHRS and CDR2 YFSETQ. Trimming shortened V by 5 bases and J by 4 bases, and 24 bases separated the two germline ends. CDR3 DNA: TGCGCCAGCAGTCAGCGTCATCGTCCCGGGACAAGCACTGAAGCTTTCTTT. This encodes CASSQRHRPGTSTEAFF. The full variable domain, with the rest looked up from reference TRBV5-1 and TRBJ1-1, is KAGVTQTPRYLIKTRGQQVTLSCSPISGHRSVSWYQQTPGQGLQFLFEYFSETQRNKGNFPGRFSGRQFSNSRSEMNVSTLELGDSALYLCASSQRHRPGTSTEAFFGQGTRLTVV.

CDR3 in amino acids: CASSPGLVGEQYF. Here the CDR3 DNA reads TGTGCCAGCTCACCAGGACTAGTGGGGGAGCAGTACTTC. The gene calls are TRBV18 and TRBJ2-7, with 7 bases that match TRBD2. This CDR3 has 13 residues. V trimming: 2 bases; J trimming: 7 bases; junction bases outside the gene matches: 5. CDR1 is KGHSH, CDR2 LQKENI, per germline.

The chain is built from TRBV7-6 and TRBJ2-7, with 7 bases that match TRBD1. In germline, CDR1 is SGHVS, CDR2 FNYEAQ. The CDR3 extends over 17 amino acids. Losses at the gene ends were 6 bases for V and 0 bases for J; bases not matched to a gene: 14. The CDR3 spells CASSEGTAHSGSYEQYF. In DNA form, the CDR3 reads TGTGCCAGCAGTGAAGGGACAGCCCACTCCGGCTCCTACGAGCAGTACTTC.

This clone turned up a few times. This chain joins TRBV7-9 and TRBJ2-3; 9 nucleotides agree with TRBD2. J lost 3 bases, V lost 5 bases, and 6 bases had no gene match. The CDR3 is made up of 15 amino acids. Germline CDR1 SEHNR, CDR2 FQNEAQ (reference sequence). The CDR3, as DNA: TGTGCCAGCAGCCCGTTTAGCGGGAGAACAGATACGCAGTATTTT. Translating gives CASSPFSGRTDTQYF.

This clone was detected only a few times. The CDR3 region is CASRDSNTEAFF. Here the CDR3 DNA reads TGTGCCAGCAGGGACTCGAACACTGAAGCTTTCTTT. The rearrangement links TRBV2 to TRBJ1-1, with unresolved D. This CDR3 is built from 12 residues. CDR1 is SNHLY, CDR2 FYNNEI, per germline. Trimming took 6 bases from V and 1 from J, leaving 6 bases between them. The full variable domain, in which reference TRBV2 and TRBJ1-1 provide the parts outside the CDR3, is EPEVTQTPSHQVTQMGQEVILRCVPISNHLYFYWYRQILGQKVEFLVSFYNNEISEKSEIFDDQFSVERPDGSNFTLKIRSTKLEDSAMYFCASRDSNTEAFFGQGTRLTVV.

CDR3 sequence: CSLSDRGRRRGGRDEYEQYF. The CDR3 DNA reads TGCAGCCTGTCGGACAGGGGGCGACGTAGGGGGGGCCGAGACGAATACGAGCAGTACTTC. V and J are TRBV29-1 and TRBJ2-7; the match to TRBD1 covers 11 bases. The CDR3 extends over 20 amino acids. V lost 8 bases to trimming and J lost 4 bases; unmatched junction nucleotides: 28. Germline V gene data show CDR1 as SQVTM and CDR2 as ANQGSEA.

The V gene is TRBV28, the J gene TRBJ2-2; no firm D call. V was trimmed by 10 bases and J by 9 bases, leaving 15 bases between them. Germline CDR1 reads MDHEN; CDR2 reads SYDVKM. This CDR3 contains 12 residues. CDR3 DNA sequence: TGTGCCACCACAGACCGGCCCCGGGAGCTGTTTTTT. Protein product: CATTDRPRELFF.

This clone was recorded only once. This chain connects TRBV6-6 to TRBJ1-3, with a tentative D call TRBD1 (6 bases). Trimming cost V 2 bases and J 4 bases, with 6 bases left between them. The CDR3 runs 13 residues. Germline V gives CDR1 MNHNY, CDR2 SVGAGI (reference sequence). The CDR3 nucleotides read TGTGCCAGCAGTTACGGACAGGGAAACACCATATATTTT. This encodes CASSYGQGNTIYF.

This clone has just one count. The chain links TRBV20-1 to TRBJ2-5; D possibly corresponds to TRBD1 (5 bases). Trimming stripped 5 bases from V and 14 bases from J, with 18 bases between. The length of the CDR3 is 11 residues. CDR1 DFQATT and CDR2 SNEGSKA come from the germline V gene (reference sequence). The CDR3 is CSASVGPEIYF. The CDR3, as DNA: TGCAGTGCTTCTGTGGGGCCCGAGATATACTTC.

The chain is built from TRBV15 and TRBJ1-5; D ambiguous. The germline V gene encodes CDR1 LNHNV and CDR2 YYDKDF (reference sequence). V lost 0 bases and J lost 4, with 4 bases in between. The CDR3 is made up of 13 amino acids. The CDR3: CATSRDPNQPQHF. For the CDR3, the DNA is TGTGCCACCAGCAGAGACCCAAATCAGCCCCAGCATTTT.

The rearrangement joins TRBV6-1 to TRBJ1-6, with unresolved D. The CDR3 is made up of 15 amino acids. Trimming pared 5 bases from V and 8 bases from J, leaving 16 bases between. Germline CDR1 reads MNHNS; CDR2 reads SASEGT. The CDR3: CASSSWATTDSPLHF. CDR3 nucleotide sequence: TGTGCCAGCAGTTCGTGGGCGACGACGGATTCACCCCTCCACTTT.

This clone appeared a few times. The chain links TRBV11-2 to TRBJ2-2; no reliable D call. The V end was cut by 5 bases, the J end by 1 base, with 8 bases between. This CDR3 region has 14 residues. Germline V lookup: CDR1 SGHAT, CDR2 FQNNGV. For the CDR3, the DNA is TGTGCCAGCAGCCTCCCGAGGAACACCGGGGAGCTGTTTTTT. Protein product: CASSLPRNTGELFF.

The V call is TRBV30, the J call TRBJ1-6, with 8 bases matching TRBD1. Germline CDR1 is GTSNPN and CDR2 is SVGIG (reference sequence). V gave up 0 bases and J gave up 0 bases; unmatched junction bases: 16. The CDR3 is made up of 21 amino acids. Here the CDR3 DNA reads TGTGCCTGGAGTGTGGACAGGGTTTGGTTGAATCGGGGCTCCTATAATTCACCCCTCCACTTT. Protein product: CAWSVDRVWLNRGSYNSPLHF.

In regard to this clone: Mismatch with germline at one junction end may stem from a read error. The chain uses TRBV7-7 and TRBJ2-3, with 10 bases lining up with TRBD1. This CDR3 comprises 16 residues. The germline V gene has CDR1 SSHAT and CDR2 FNYEAQ (reference sequence). The CDR3, as DNA: TGTGCTAGCAGCTTAGGCCCTTCGGGACAGGGGTATACGCAGTATTTT. Its protein is CASSLGPSGQGYTQYF.

This chain connects TRBV7-2 to TRBJ2-7, with 7 bases fitting TRBD2. CDR3 length equals 15 residues. Germline V CDR1 and CDR2: SGHTA, FQGNSA. V lost 5 bases and J lost 2; bases outside the gene matches: 9. The CDR3, as DNA: TGTGCCAGCAGCCCAAGAGGAGCGGGGACCTACGAGCAGTACTTC. Protein product: CASSPRGAGTYEQYF.

The chain uses TRBV4-2 and TRBJ1-1, with TRBD1 identical over 7 bases. The CDR3 is 14 residues long. The V segment lost 5 bases and the J segment 2 bases; nucleotides outside the gene matches: 5. Germline CDR1 and CDR2: LGHNA and YNFKEQ. CDR3 sequence: CASSMTGKNTEAFF. CDR3 DNA: TGTGCCAGCAGCATGACAGGGAAAAACACTGAAGCTTTCTTT.

V is TRBV28 and J is TRBJ2-2; unclear D gene. Trimming pared 2 bases from V and 6 bases from J, leaving 7 bases between. Germline assignment: CDR1 MDHEN and CDR2 SYDVKM. The CDR3 runs to 13 residues. This CDR3 reads CASSLTRSGELFF. CDR3 nucleotides: TGTGCCAGCAGTTTAACGCGTTCCGGGGAGCTGTTTTTT.

The chain combines TRBV6-1 with TRBJ2-7; 8 nucleotides align to TRBD1. Germline-derived CDR1 and CDR2 are MNHNS and SASEGT. V was pared by 6 bases and J by 0 bases, with 4 bases of the junction left unmatched. The CDR3 spans 14 residues. The CDR3 nucleotides are TGTGCCAGCAGAGTAGGACAGGGCTCCTACGAGCAGTACTTC. Its protein product is CASRVGQGSYEQYF.

This clone was counted only a few times. V gene TRBV5-4 combines with J gene TRBJ2-7, with 8 bases identical to TRBD1. This CDR3 is built from 18 residues. The germline V gene has CDR1 SGHNT and CDR2 YYREEE (reference sequence). V was clipped by 0 bases and J by 0 bases; unmatched bases: 11. The CDR3 is CASSLDISWGQVSYEQYF. The CDR3 region has the DNA TGTGCCAGCAGCTTGGATATTAGTTGGGGACAGGTCTCCTACGAGCAGTACTTC.

The chain has TRBV5-5 and TRBJ1-3, with D uncertain. With 4 bases removed from V and 0 bases from J, the gap between germline ends came to 5 bases. Germline CDR1 and CDR2: SGHKS and YYEKEE (reference sequence). The length of the CDR3 is 13 residues. The CDR3 spells CASSRSSGNTIYF. Here the CDR3 DNA reads TGTGCCAGCAGCCGGAGCTCTGGAAACACCATATATTTT.